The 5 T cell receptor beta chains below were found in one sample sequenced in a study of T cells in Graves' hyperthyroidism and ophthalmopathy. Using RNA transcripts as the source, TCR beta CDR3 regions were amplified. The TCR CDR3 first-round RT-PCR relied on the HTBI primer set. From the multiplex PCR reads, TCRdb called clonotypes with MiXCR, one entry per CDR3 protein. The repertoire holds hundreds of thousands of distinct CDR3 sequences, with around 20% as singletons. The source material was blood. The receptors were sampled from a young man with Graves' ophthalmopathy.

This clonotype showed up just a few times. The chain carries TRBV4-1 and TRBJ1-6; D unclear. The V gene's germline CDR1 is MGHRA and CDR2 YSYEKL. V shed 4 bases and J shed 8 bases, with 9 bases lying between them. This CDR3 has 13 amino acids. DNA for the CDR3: TGCGCCAGCAGCCCCCGGTTGGATTCACCCCTCCACTTT. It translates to CASSPRLDSPLHF.

CDR3 sequence reads: CAIRGTTGNTIYF. CDR3 nucleotides: TGTGCCATCAGGGGGACAACTGGAAACACCATATATTTT. The V call is TRBV10-3, the J call TRBJ1-3, with a weak D call TRBD1 (6 bases). CDR1 is ENHRY and CDR2 is SYGVKD in the germline V gene. The CDR3 consists of 13 residues. V was trimmed by 6 bases and J by 2 bases, leaving 8 bases between them.

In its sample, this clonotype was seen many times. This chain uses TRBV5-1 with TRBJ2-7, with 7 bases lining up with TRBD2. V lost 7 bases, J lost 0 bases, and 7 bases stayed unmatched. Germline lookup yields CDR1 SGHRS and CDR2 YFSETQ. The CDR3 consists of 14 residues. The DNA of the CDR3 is TGCGCCAGCGGGGGGGGAGAGTTCTCCTACGAGCAGTACTTC. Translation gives CASGGGEFSYEQYF.

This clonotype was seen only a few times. Written as DNA, the CDR3 is TGTGCCAGAGGCCCCGGGATCGAAAACTATGGCTACACCTTC. Translated, it gives CARGPGIENYGYTF. The rearrangement uses TRBV2 and TRBJ1-2; no definite D call. This CDR3 comprises 14 residues. Between the trimmed V and J ends, which lost 9 bases and 2 bases, there was a span of 16 bases. The germline V gene encodes CDR1 SNHLY and CDR2 FYNNEI.

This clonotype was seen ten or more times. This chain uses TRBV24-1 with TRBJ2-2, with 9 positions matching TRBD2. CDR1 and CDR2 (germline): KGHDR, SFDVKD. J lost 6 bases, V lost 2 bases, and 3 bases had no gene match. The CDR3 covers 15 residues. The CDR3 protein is CATSDSGLAPGELFF. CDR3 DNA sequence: TGTGCCACCAGTGATTCCGGACTAGCGCCCGGGGAGCTGTTTTTT.